The 29 T cell receptor beta chains below come from one sample, sequenced in a study of Ad26.COV2.S vaccination and SARS-CoV-2 variants. Noted treatment: 19 received Ad26.COV2.S at low or high dose, single or two shots; several received placebo; per-sample allocation not given. The samples date from day 63 after the first vaccine or placebo injection. Repertoires were generated with immunoSEQ multiplex PCR, while TCRdb's copy carries only in-frame clones and drops some. The sample holds around 310,000 clones, roughly nine tenths seen once. Sequencing used peripheral blood, obtained in a trial of Ad26.COV2.S vaccine versus placebo. The receptor source for this set is a person aged 18-65 years who received the Ad26.COV2.S COVID-19 vaccine or a placebo.

The chain uses TRBV30 and TRBJ2-7; tentatively, D is TRBD2 (5 bases). The CDR3 spans 11 residues. Trimming took off 0 bases at V and 6 bases at J, with 6 bases between the two ends. Germline-derived CDR1 and CDR2 are GTSNPN and SVGIG (reference sequence). The CDR3 loop is CAWSVGSEQYV. The CDR3 coding sequence is TGTGCCTGGAGTGTAGGGAGCGAGCAGTACGTC.

The chain has TRBV5-6 and TRBJ1-3; the D gene is possibly TRBD1 (5 bases). The CDR3 runs to 16 residues. Germline-derived CDR1 and CDR2 are SGHDT and YYEEEE. V shed 8 bases and J shed 1 base, with 19 bases lying between them. The CDR3 DNA sequence: TGTGCCAGAGGCACCAGAGGGGCACAATCTGGAAACACCATATATTTT. Its protein product is CARGTRGAQSGNTIYF.

The chain uses TRBV24-1 and TRBJ1-1; D is ambiguous. CDR1 and CDR2 from the germline V gene are KGHDR and SFDVKD. CDR3 length: 11 residues. V lost 8 bases to trimming and J lost 1 base, with 4 bases between them. CDR3 DNA sequence: TGTGCCACCATACAGAACACTGAAGCTTTCTTT. Translating it yields CATIQNTEAFF.

This chain links TRBV4-3 with TRBJ1-1, with D unresolved. Germline V gene sequence: CDR1 LGHNA, CDR2 YSLEER. V dropped 0 bases and J dropped 0 bases, with 14 bases sitting between them. The CDR3 spans 17 residues. CDR3 nucleotide sequence: TGCGCCAGCAGCCAAGATTCGGGGTTGATCCTGAACACTGAAGCTTTCTTT. It specifies CASSQDSGLILNTEAFF.

The sample holds one count of this clone. This chain's CDR3 is CASSIRTDTQYF. The CDR3 nucleotides are TGTGCCAGTAGTATAAGGACAGATACGCAGTATTTT. The chain is built from TRBV19 and TRBJ2-3; the D is unclear. The CDR3 is 12 amino acids. Trimming pared 2 bases from V and 3 bases from J, leaving 3 bases between. Germline V gene sequence: CDR1 LNHDA, CDR2 SQIVND (reference sequence).

The J gene is TRBJ1-5, the V gene TRBV4-3; perhaps TRBD1 as D (5 bases). This CDR3 has 15 residues. The germline V gene has CDR1 LGHNA and CDR2 YSLEER. V shed 1 base and J shed 3 bases, with 10 bases lying between them. CDR3 sequence: CASSQGGILNQPQHF. DNA for the CDR3: TGCGCCAGCAGCCAAGGGGGGATACTCAATCAGCCCCAGCATTTT.

The CDR3 sequence: CASSSSGTRAFF. DNA of the CDR3: TGTGCCAGCAGTTCCTCTGGGACCCGGGCTTTCTTT. This chain connects TRBV12-3 or TRBV12-4 to TRBJ1-1; D possibly corresponds to TRBD1 (5 bases). The V gene lost 4 bases and the J gene lost 11 bases, with 14 bases spanning the gap. The CDR3 is 12 residues long.

V gene TRBV5-1 combines with J gene TRBJ2-1; TRBD2 matches 10 bases. Germline CDR1 and CDR2: SGHRS and YFSETQ. CDR3 length: 16 amino acids. The V segment lost 0 bases and the J segment 7 bases; nucleotides outside the gene matches: 7. CDR3 in amino acids: CASSLDPSGGGNEQFF. CDR3 nucleotides: TGCGCCAGCAGCTTGGATCCTAGCGGGGGAGGGAATGAGCAGTTCTTC. Full variable domain (outside the CDR3, taken from reference TRBV5-1 and TRBJ2-1): KAGVTQTPRYLIKTRGQQVTLSCSPISGHRSVSWYQQTPGQGLQFLFEYFSETQRNKGNFPGRFSGRQFSNSRSEMNVSTLELGDSALYLCASSLDPSGGGNEQFFGPGTRLTVL.

This chain uses TRBV6-5 with TRBJ2-7; D ambiguous. V dropped 7 bases and J dropped 0 bases, with 16 bases sitting between them. CDR1 MNHEY and CDR2 SVGAGI come from the germline V gene. This CDR3 spans 15 amino acids. The CDR3 DNA is TGTGCCAGCACCGACGACTCCCACCCCTCCTACGAGCAGTACGTC. Its translation is CASTDDSHPSYEQYV.

This chain links TRBV6-4 with TRBJ1-2; TRBD1 matches 7 bases. The CDR3 is 14 residues long. Germline CDR1 and CDR2: MRHNA and SNTAGT. V lost 5 bases, J lost 4 bases, and 7 bases stayed unmatched. The CDR3 sequence: CASSPGTEAYGYTF. CDR3 in DNA: TGTGCCAGCAGTCCCGGGACAGAAGCCTATGGCTACACCTTC.

This sequence joins TRBV6-5 and TRBJ1-2, with 9 bases lining up with TRBD1. CDR3 length equals 15 residues. J lost 4 bases, V lost 6 bases, and 9 bases had no gene match. Germline-derived CDR1 and CDR2 are MNHEY and SVGAGI. The CDR3: CASSDTGGESYGYTF. The DNA of the CDR3 is TGTGCCAGCAGCGACACAGGGGGCGAAAGCTATGGCTACACCTTC.

V is TRBV15 and J is TRBJ1-2, with D possibly TRBD1 on 5 matching bases. The germline gives CDR1 LNHNV, CDR2 YYDKDF (reference sequence). This CDR3 contains 15 residues. Trimming left V 2 bases short and J 2 bases short, with 12 bases between. This chain's CDR3 is CATSRYGTPNYGYTF. The CDR3 DNA follows: TGTGCCACCAGCAGATATGGGACTCCAAACTATGGCTACACCTTC.

The V and J genes are TRBV10-3 and TRBJ2-7, with 12 bases aligning to TRBD2. This CDR3 has 16 residues. Trimming took 6 bases from V and 3 from J; bases not matched to a gene: 9. Germline CDR1 is ENHRY and CDR2 is SYGVKD. The CDR3 loop is CAISVRRTSGDYEQYF. The CDR3 DNA reads TGTGCCATCAGCGTACGACGGACTAGCGGGGACTACGAGCAGTACTTC.

The chain combines TRBV6-4 with TRBJ1-2, with unresolved D. The CDR3 sequence is 9 residues long. The V gene's germline CDR1 is MRHNA and CDR2 SNTAGT. The CDR3 coding sequence is TGTGCAGCTTCGGATGGCTACACCTTC. Its translation: CAASDGYTF.

The chain is built from TRBV30 and TRBJ2-3; 7 bases are shared with TRBD2. The CDR3 runs 12 residues. V shed 0 bases and J 6 bases; nucleotides not matched to a gene: 0. CDR1 is GTSNPN and CDR2 is SVGIG in the germline V gene (reference sequence). The CDR3 DNA reads TGTGCCTGGAGTGTACTAGCGGATACGCAGTATTTT. Translating it yields CAWSVLADTQYF. The full variable domain, its missing parts supplied by reference TRBV30 and TRBJ2-3, is SQTIHQWPATLVQPVGSPLSLECTVEGTSNPNLYWYRQAAGRGLQLLFYSVGIGQISSEVPQNLSASRPQDRQFILSSKKLLLSDSGFYLCAWSVLADTQYFGPGTRLTVL.

This clone was found a few times. The genes are TRBV30 and TRBJ1-2, with D maybe TRBD1 (5 bases). CDR1 GTSNPN and CDR2 SVGIG come from the germline V gene (reference sequence). The V end lost 5 bases, the J end lost 4 bases, and 8 bases lay between the germline ends. This CDR3 is built from 11 residues. The CDR3 here is CAWDRFYGYTF. The CDR3 nucleotides are TGTGCCTGGGACAGATTCTATGGCTACACCTTC.

This sequence joins TRBV4-3 and TRBJ2-2; a possible D gene is TRBD2 (6 bases). Trimming left V 0 bases short and J 6 bases short, with 20 bases between. Per germline, CDR1 LGHNA and CDR2 YSLEER. The CDR3 runs to 18 residues. CDR3 residues: CASSQEKADFGGAGELFF. Here the CDR3 DNA reads TGCGCCAGCAGCCAAGAGAAAGCGGACTTCGGAGGGGCCGGGGAGCTGTTTTTT.

The CDR3 bases are TGTGCCAGCTCACCTACCAGTGGACTAGGCGAGCAGTACGTC. This sequence encodes CASSPTSGLGEQYV. The chain combines TRBV18 with TRBJ2-7, with 7 bases fitting TRBD2. The CDR3 is made up of 14 amino acids. Germline CDR1 reads KGHSH; CDR2 reads LQKENI. Trimming removed 3 bases from V and 6 bases from J; junction bases left unmatched: 8.

CDR3 DNA: TGCAGCGTCCGGACCCCGTTAACCTACGAGCAGTACTTC. This translates into CSVRTPLTYEQYF. This sequence joins TRBV29-1 and TRBJ2-7; D gene ambiguous. CDR3 length: 13 amino acids. The germline V and J ends were trimmed by 6 bases and 2 bases, with 14 bases remaining between them. Germline values: CDR1 SQVTM, CDR2 ANQGSEA.

V and J are TRBV6-5 and TRBJ2-5; a weak D match, TRBD1 (6 bases). Trimming cost V 2 bases and J 5 bases, with 9 bases left between them. Per the germline V gene, CDR1 is MNHEY and CDR2 is SVGAGI. There are 13 residues in the CDR3. CDR3 residues: CASSYTGSETQYF. CDR3 nucleotides: TGTGCCAGCAGTTACACAGGGTCGGAGACCCAGTACTTC.

This chain joins TRBV25-1 and TRBJ1-1, with D possibly TRBD1 on 6 matching bases. This CDR3 is built from 17 residues. The germline V gene encodes CDR1 MGHDK and CDR2 SYGVNS. The V end lost 2 bases, the J end lost 3 bases, and 19 bases lay between the germline ends. The CDR3 region has the DNA TGTGCCAGCAGTGAAACACTGGGAGGGGGAGGGGACACTGAAGCTTTCTTT. This sequence encodes CASSETLGGGGDTEAFF.

This clone was observed once. This chain links TRBV14 with TRBJ1-6, with 12 bases aligning to TRBD1. After removal of 0 bases from V and 8 bases from J, the junction contained 17 bases not matched to a gene. Germline V CDR1 and CDR2: SGHDN, FVKESK. The CDR3 extends over 21 amino acids. The CDR3 region is CASSQERPGTGGAESDSPLHF. The DNA of the CDR3 is TGTGCCAGCAGCCAAGAAAGACCCGGGACAGGGGGCGCTGAGTCCGATTCACCCCTCCACTTT.

This sequence joins TRBV19 and TRBJ1-2; no firm D call. The germline gives CDR1 LNHDA, CDR2 SQIVND (reference sequence). CDR3 length: 13 amino acids. The V end lost 1 base, the J end lost 8 bases, and 11 bases lay between the germline ends. The CDR3 DNA reads as TGTGCCAGTAGTATAGGCTGGTCGGGAGGCTACACCTTC. It is translated as CASSIGWSGGYTF. Full variable domain (missing parts from reference TRBV19 and TRBJ1-2): DGGITQSPKYLFRKEGQNVTLSCEQNLNHDAMYWYRQDPGQGLRLIYYSQIVNDFQKGDIAEGYSVSREKKESFPLTVTSAQKNPTAFYLCASSIGWSGGYTFGSGTRLTVV.

The chain links TRBV7-9 to TRBJ2-1; 7 nucleotides align to TRBD2. This CDR3 is built from 14 residues. CDR1 and CDR2 (germline): SEHNR, FQNEAQ (reference sequence). Trimming at V came to 10 bases and at J to 2 bases, leaving 8 bases not matched to a gene. The CDR3 nucleotides read TGTGCCACTTCCTCGGCGGGGGCCTACAATGAGCAGTTCTTC. Residues: CATSSAGAYNEQFF.

This clone was seen only a few times. The V call is TRBV5-1, the J call TRBJ2-3; D may be TRBD1 (5 bases). The V and J ends lost 4 bases and 6 bases respectively, with 15 bases between them. Germline-derived CDR1 and CDR2 are SGHRS and YFSETQ. The CDR3 is made up of 14 amino acids. CDR3 amino acids: CASSPLGRRDTQYF. Here the CDR3 DNA reads TGCGCCAGCAGCCCGCTGGGGCGGCGGGATACGCAGTATTTT. Complete variable domain (other parts from reference TRBV5-1 and TRBJ2-3): KAGVTQTPRYLIKTRGQQVTLSCSPISGHRSVSWYQQTPGQGLQFLFEYFSETQRNKGNFPGRFSGRQFSNSRSEMNVSTLELGDSALYLCASSPLGRRDTQYFGPGTRLTVL.

V gene TRBV6-5 combines with J gene TRBJ2-2; D possibly corresponds to TRBD1 (6 bases). The CDR3 has 16 residues. V was clipped by 4 bases and J by 1 base, with 13 bases between them. In germline, CDR1 is MNHEY, CDR2 SVGAGI. For the CDR3, the DNA is TGTGCCAGCAGTTCCCGGACAGACCTGAACACCGGGGAGCTGTTTTTT. Protein product: CASSSRTDLNTGELFF.

The chain links TRBV5-1 to TRBJ2-2; possibly TRBD1 for D (6 bases). The CDR3 totals 15 residues. Germline CDR1 reads SGHRS; CDR2 reads YFSETQ. With 1 base removed from V and 0 bases from J, the gap between germline ends came to 7 bases. CDR3 amino acids: CASSLRTANTGELFF. In DNA form, the CDR3 reads TGCGCCAGCAGCTTGAGGACAGCGAACACCGGGGAGCTGTTTTTT.

The chain joins TRBV5-1 to TRBJ1-2, with TRBD1 as a possible D gene (5 bases). Trimming stripped 2 bases from V and 2 bases from J, with 7 bases between. The length of the CDR3 is 13 residues. Germline V lookup: CDR1 SGHRS, CDR2 YFSETQ. The DNA of the CDR3 is TGCGCCAGCAGCTTAAGACAGAACTATGGCTACACCTTC. This translates into CASSLRQNYGYTF.

V and J are TRBV7-9 and TRBJ1-2, with D perhaps matching TRBD1 (6 bases). Germline V gene sequence: CDR1 SEHNR, CDR2 FQNEAQ (reference sequence). This CDR3 comprises 15 residues. Trimming cost V 4 bases and J 6 bases, with 18 bases left between them. CDR3 DNA: TGTGCCAGCAGCTCGAGCCGGGACAACACTGATGGCTACACCTTC. This encodes CASSSSRDNTDGYTF.